The rows below give T cell receptor beta chains drawn from one sample of a study of blood T cell repertoires in COVID-19. TCRdb's copy holds only in-frame clones and misses some; the assay was immunoSEQ multiplex PCR. Among under 250,000 clones, approximately 80% were seen once, and the ten largest hold approximately 5.1%. The sequencing sample was made of peripheral blood. Every receptor here comes from a woman aged 55-70 years who had recovered from COVID-19. The CDR3 runs from the conserved cysteine through the conserved F or W. D genes are given only for firm matches. Part of the rows lack a size; the others show once, few, many or a class for expanded clones.

clone_size: NA
j_call: TRBJ1-6
d_call: NA
v_call: TRBV12-3/TRBV12-4
cdr3_aa: CASSLQVDSPLHF
cdr3_nt: TGTGCCAGCAGTTTACAGGTAGATTCACCCCTCCACTTT

clone_size: NA
j_call: TRBJ2-7
d_call: NA
v_call: TRBV27
cdr3_aa: CASRKRGGRAYEQYF
cdr3_nt: TGTGCCAGCCGGAAGAGGGGGGGGAGAGCCTACGAGCAGTACTTC

clone_size: NA
j_call: TRBJ1-1
d_call: TRBD1
v_call: TRBV29-1
cdr3_aa: CSVADRENTEAFF
cdr3_nt: TGCAGCGTTGCGGACAGGGAGAACACTGAAGCTTTCTTT

clone_size: NA
j_call: TRBJ2-1
d_call: NA
v_call: TRBV7-8
cdr3_aa: CASPPGVSYHNEQFF
cdr3_nt: TGTGCCAGCCCTCCCGGGGTCTCCTACCACAATGAGCAGTTCTTC

clone_size: NA
j_call: TRBJ2-7
d_call: NA
v_call: TRBV6-2/TRBV6-3
cdr3_aa: CASTYSRGSYEQYF
cdr3_nt: TGTGCCAGCACCTACTCCCGGGGCTCCTACGAGCAGTACTTC

clone_size: NA
j_call: TRBJ1-4
d_call: TRBD1
v_call: TRBV4-1
cdr3_aa: CASSQGDRATNEKLFF
cdr3_nt: TGCGCCAGCAGCCAAGGTGACAGGGCGACTAATGAAAAACTGTTTTTT

clone_size: many
j_call: TRBJ2-1
d_call: NA
v_call: TRBV12-3/TRBV12-4
cdr3_aa: CASSLAENEQFF
cdr3_nt: TGTGCCAGCAGTTTAGCGGAGAATGAGCAGTTCTTC

clone_size: few
j_call: TRBJ1-5
d_call: TRBD1
v_call: TRBV7-8
cdr3_aa: CASSRETGPSPQHF
cdr3_nt: TGTGCCAGCAGCCGGGAGACAGGGCCATCGCCCCAGCATTTT

clone_size: NA
j_call: TRBJ1-2
d_call: NA
v_call: TRBV7-9
cdr3_aa: CASSLPSGAGYGYTF
cdr3_nt: TGTGCCAGCAGCTTGCCCAGCGGGGCCGGCTATGGCTACACCTTC

clone_size: NA
j_call: TRBJ2-3
d_call: NA
v_call: TRBV9
cdr3_aa: CASSVATRADTQYF
cdr3_nt: TGTGCCAGCAGCGTAGCTACGAGGGCGGATACGCAGTATTTT

clone_size: NA
j_call: TRBJ2-7
d_call: NA
v_call: TRBV10-3
cdr3_aa: CAISESGPPEQYF
cdr3_nt: TGTGCCATCAGTGAGTCGGGCCCACCCGAGCAGTACTTC

clone_size: NA
j_call: TRBJ2-3
d_call: NA
v_call: TRBV11-3
cdr3_aa: CASSFGEADTQYF
cdr3_nt: TGTGCCAGCAGCTTCGGGGAGGCCGATACGCAGTATTTT

clone_size: NA
j_call: TRBJ1-6
d_call: NA
v_call: TRBV10-2
cdr3_aa: CASSVETENSPLHF
cdr3_nt: TGCGCCAGCAGTGTTGAGACAGAGAATTCACCCCTCCACTTT

clone_size: NA
j_call: TRBJ2-3
d_call: NA
v_call: TRBV5-1
cdr3_aa: CASSFPSGGTDTQYF
cdr3_nt: TGCGCCAGCAGCTTTCCCAGCGGAGGCACAGATACGCAGTATTTT

clone_size: NA
j_call: TRBJ1-3
d_call: TRBD1
v_call: TRBV3-1/TRBV3-2
cdr3_aa: CASSQERDRGIGNTIYF
cdr3_nt: TGTGCCAGCAGCCAGGAAAGGGACAGGGGGATTGGAAACACCATATATTTT

clone_size: few
j_call: TRBJ1-5
d_call: NA
v_call: TRBV5-4
cdr3_aa: CASSLDRDQPQHF
cdr3_nt: TGTGCCAGCAGCTTGGACAGGGATCAGCCCCAGCATTTT

clone_size: NA
j_call: TRBJ2-7
d_call: NA
v_call: TRBV9
cdr3_aa: CASSVGGVNYEQYF
cdr3_nt: TGTGCCAGCAGCGTAGGGGGGGTGAACTACGAGCAGTACTTC

clone_size: NA
j_call: TRBJ1-5
d_call: TRBD1
v_call: TRBV7-6
cdr3_aa: CASSLGGDRRNQPQHF
cdr3_nt: TGTGCCAGCAGCTTAGGGGGGGACAGACGCAATCAGCCCCAGCATTTT

clone_size: NA
j_call: TRBJ2-1
d_call: NA
v_call: TRBV5-1
cdr3_aa: CASSLDAARQFF
cdr3_nt: TGCGCCAGCAGCTTGGATGCGGCGAGGCAGTTCTTC

clone_size: NA
j_call: TRBJ2-1
d_call: NA
v_call: TRBV28
cdr3_aa: CASSLTLLREFKNAYNEQFF
cdr3_nt: TGTGCCAGCAGTTTAACGCTTCTCAGGGAATTTAAGAACGCCTACAATGAGCAGTTCTTC

clone_size: NA
j_call: TRBJ1-6
d_call: NA
v_call: TRBV2
cdr3_aa: CASSEGIRGYNSPLHF
cdr3_nt: TGTGCCAGCAGCGAAGGGATACGGGGGTATAATTCACCCCTCCACTTT

clone_size: few
j_call: TRBJ2-3
d_call: TRBD1
v_call: TRBV30
cdr3_aa: CAWSGGTGATDTQYF
cdr3_nt: TGTGCCTGGAGTGGAGGGACAGGGGCCACAGATACGCAGTATTTT

clone_size: NA
j_call: TRBJ2-5
d_call: TRBD2
v_call: TRBV3-1/TRBV3-2
cdr3_aa: CASSLLGLAGHTETQYF
cdr3_nt: TGTGCCAGCAGCCTTCTGGGACTAGCGGGGCATACAGAGACCCAGTACTTC

clone_size: NA
j_call: TRBJ2-2
d_call: NA
v_call: TRBV13
cdr3_aa: CASSLGAWAGELFF
cdr3_nt: TGTGCCAGCAGCTTGGGGGCTTGGGCCGGGGAGCTGTTTTTT

clone_size: NA
j_call: TRBJ2-7
d_call: TRBD2
v_call: TRBV7-8
cdr3_aa: CASSERTSGGSYEQYF
cdr3_nt: TGTGCCAGCAGCGAACGGACTAGCGGGGGGTCCTACGAGCAGTACTTC

clone_size: NA
j_call: TRBJ2-1
d_call: NA
v_call: TRBV5-4
cdr3_aa: CASSLGGGAENEQFF
cdr3_nt: TGTGCCAGCAGCTTGGGAGGGGGGGCTGAGAATGAGCAGTTCTTC

clone_size: NA
j_call: TRBJ1-2
d_call: NA
v_call: TRBV2
cdr3_aa: CASSPVGGAHGYTF
cdr3_nt: TGTGCCAGCAGCCCCGTAGGGGGTGCACATGGCTACACCTTC

clone_size: few
j_call: TRBJ2-5
d_call: TRBD1
v_call: TRBV5-6
cdr3_aa: CASSMGQSRVGYF
cdr3_nt: TGTGCCAGCAGCATGGGACAGTCCAGGGTAGGGTACTTC

clone_size: NA
j_call: TRBJ1-4
d_call: NA
v_call: TRBV18
cdr3_aa: CASSRGQFNEKLFF
cdr3_nt: TGTGCCAGCTCACGTGGACAGTTTAATGAAAAACTGTTTTTT

clone_size: NA
j_call: TRBJ1-1
d_call: NA
v_call: TRBV2
cdr3_aa: CASSELAQFEAFF
cdr3_nt: TGTGCCAGCAGTGAATTAGCACAATTTGAAGCTTTCTTT

clone_size: many
j_call: TRBJ1-6
d_call: TRBD1
v_call: TRBV5-1
cdr3_aa: CASSSRTGNSPLHF
cdr3_nt: TGCGCCAGCAGCTCACGGACAGGGAATTCACCCCTCCACTTT

clone_size: NA
j_call: TRBJ1-5
d_call: NA
v_call: TRBV7-9
cdr3_aa: CASSLAPGNQPQHF
cdr3_nt: TGTGCCAGCAGCTTAGCGCCGGGGAATCAGCCCCAGCATTTT

clone_size: NA
j_call: TRBJ2-3
d_call: NA
v_call: TRBV4-3
cdr3_aa: CASSQESALGTDTQYF
cdr3_nt: TGCGCCAGCAGCCAAGAGTCTGCCCTCGGGACAGATACGCAGTATTTT

clone_size: few
j_call: TRBJ2-1
d_call: NA
v_call: TRBV24-1
cdr3_aa: CATSDPDAGVGQGEQFF
cdr3_nt: TGTGCCACCAGTGATCCCGACGCCGGGGTAGGTCAAGGTGAGCAGTTCTTC

clone_size: NA
j_call: TRBJ2-5
d_call: NA
v_call: TRBV21-1
cdr3_aa: CASSKGRTPETQYF
cdr3_nt: TGTGCCAGCAGCAAAGGACGGACTCCCGAGACCCAGTACTTC

clone_size: NA
j_call: TRBJ1-2
d_call: NA
v_call: TRBV6-2/TRBV6-3
cdr3_aa: CASSSRGRDYTF
cdr3_nt: TGTGCCAGCAGTTCGCGGGGGCGAGACTACACCTTC

clone_size: NA
j_call: TRBJ1-2
d_call: NA
v_call: TRBV9
cdr3_aa: CASSALYGYTF
cdr3_nt: TGTGCCAGCAGCGCGTTGTATGGCTACACCTTC

clone_size: few
j_call: TRBJ2-5
d_call: TRBD2
v_call: TRBV4-1
cdr3_aa: CASSRGTRPLQETQYF
cdr3_nt: TGCGCCAGCAGCCGGGGGACTAGACCCCTCCAAGAGACCCAGTACTTC

clone_size: NA
j_call: TRBJ1-3
d_call: NA
v_call: TRBV7-2
cdr3_aa: CASSLVAEAKISGNTIYF
cdr3_nt: TGTGCCAGCAGCTTAGTGGCGGAAGCTAAAATCTCTGGAAACACCATATATTTT

clone_size: NA
j_call: TRBJ1-3
d_call: TRBD1
v_call: TRBV6-5
cdr3_aa: CASSYSGTGAGNTIYF
cdr3_nt: TGTGCCAGCAGTTACTCCGGGACAGGGGCTGGAAACACCATATATTTT

clone_size: few
j_call: TRBJ2-3
d_call: TRBD1
v_call: TRBV27
cdr3_aa: CASTTDRGPPTQYF
cdr3_nt: TGTGCCAGCACCACGGACAGGGGGCCCCCTACGCAGTATTTT